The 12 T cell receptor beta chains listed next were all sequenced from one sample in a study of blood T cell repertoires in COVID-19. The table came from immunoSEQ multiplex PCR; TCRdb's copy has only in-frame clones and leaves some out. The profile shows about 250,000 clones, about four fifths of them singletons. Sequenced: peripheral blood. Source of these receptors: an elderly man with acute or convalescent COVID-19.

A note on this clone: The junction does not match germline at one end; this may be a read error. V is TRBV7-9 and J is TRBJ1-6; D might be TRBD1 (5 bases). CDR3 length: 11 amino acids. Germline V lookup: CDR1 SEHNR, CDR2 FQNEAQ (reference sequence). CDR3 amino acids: CASRENSPLHF. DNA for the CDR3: TGTGCAAGCAGGGAGAATTCACCCCTCCACTTT.

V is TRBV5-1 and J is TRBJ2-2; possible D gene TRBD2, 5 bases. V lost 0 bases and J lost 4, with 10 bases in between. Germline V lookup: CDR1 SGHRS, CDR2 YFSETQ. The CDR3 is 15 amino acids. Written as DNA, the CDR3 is TGCGCCAGCAGCTTGGCCTCGGGGTCCACCGGGGAGCTGTTTTTT. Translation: CASSLASGSTGELFF. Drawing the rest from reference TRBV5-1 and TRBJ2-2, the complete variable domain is KAGVTQTPRYLIKTRGQQVTLSCSPISGHRSVSWYQQTPGQGLQFLFEYFSETQRNKGNFPGRFSGRQFSNSRSEMNVSTLELGDSALYLCASSLASGSTGELFFGEGSRLTVL.

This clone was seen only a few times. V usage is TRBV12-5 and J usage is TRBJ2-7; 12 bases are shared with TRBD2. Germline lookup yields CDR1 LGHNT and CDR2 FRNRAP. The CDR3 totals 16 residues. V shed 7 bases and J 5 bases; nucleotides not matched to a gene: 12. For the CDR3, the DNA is TGTGCTAGTGTTTGGACTAGCGGGATAAACGGGCACGAGCAGTACTTC. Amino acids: CASVWTSGINGHEQYF.

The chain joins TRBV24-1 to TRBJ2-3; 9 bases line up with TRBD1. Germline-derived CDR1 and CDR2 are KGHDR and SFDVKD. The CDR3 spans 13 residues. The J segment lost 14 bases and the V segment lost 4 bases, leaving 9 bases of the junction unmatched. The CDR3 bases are TGTGCCACCAGTGAAGACGGACAGGGGTATCCGTATTTT. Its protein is CATSEDGQGYPYF.

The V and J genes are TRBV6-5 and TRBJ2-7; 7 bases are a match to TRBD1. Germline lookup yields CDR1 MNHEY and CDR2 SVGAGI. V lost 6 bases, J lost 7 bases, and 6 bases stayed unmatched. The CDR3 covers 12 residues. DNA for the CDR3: TGTGCCAGCAGCTTGGGACAGCAGGAGCAGTACTTC. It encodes CASSLGQQEQYF.

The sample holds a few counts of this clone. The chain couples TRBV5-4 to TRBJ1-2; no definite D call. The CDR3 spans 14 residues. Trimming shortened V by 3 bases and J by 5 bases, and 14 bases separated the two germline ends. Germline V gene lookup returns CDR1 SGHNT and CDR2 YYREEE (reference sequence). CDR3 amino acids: CASSSSGPRYGYTF. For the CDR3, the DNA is TGTGCCAGCAGCTCCTCTGGTCCCAGGTATGGCTACACCTTC.

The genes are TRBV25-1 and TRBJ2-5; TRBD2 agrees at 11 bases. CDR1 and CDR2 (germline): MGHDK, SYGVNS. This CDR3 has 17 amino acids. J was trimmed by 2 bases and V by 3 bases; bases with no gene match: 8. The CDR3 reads CASSDTASGRIQETQYF. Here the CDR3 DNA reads TGTGCCAGCAGTGATACGGCTAGCGGGAGGATTCAAGAGACCCAGTACTTC.

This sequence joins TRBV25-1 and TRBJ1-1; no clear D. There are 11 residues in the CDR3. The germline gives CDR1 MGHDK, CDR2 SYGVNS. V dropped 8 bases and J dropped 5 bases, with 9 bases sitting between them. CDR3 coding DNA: TGTGCCAGCCGGGGTGGAACTGAAGCTTTCTTT. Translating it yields CASRGGTEAFF.

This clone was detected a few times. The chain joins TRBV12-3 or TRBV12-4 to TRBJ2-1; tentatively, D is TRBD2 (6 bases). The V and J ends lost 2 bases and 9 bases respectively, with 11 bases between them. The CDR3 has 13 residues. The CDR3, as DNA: TGTGCCAGCAGTTTATGGGGGAGGATTGAGCAGTTCTTC. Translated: CASSLWGRIEQFF.

Here the CDR3 reads CASSQRAGPTGNTIYF. The CDR3 nucleotides read TGTGCCAGCAGCCAAAGGGCAGGGCCAACTGGAAACACCATATATTTT. The chain uses TRBV3-1 (or the pseudogene TRBV3-2) and TRBJ1-3, with TRBD1 as a possible D gene (5 bases). Trimming stripped 2 bases from V and 2 bases from J, with 13 bases between. The CDR3 contains 16 residues. The germline V gene has CDR1 LGHDT and CDR2 YNNKEL (reference sequence).

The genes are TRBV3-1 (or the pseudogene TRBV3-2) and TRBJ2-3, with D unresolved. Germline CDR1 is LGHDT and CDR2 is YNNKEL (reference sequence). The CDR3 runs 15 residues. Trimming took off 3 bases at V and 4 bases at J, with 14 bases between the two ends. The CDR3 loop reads CASSHQLNSADTQYF. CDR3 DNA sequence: TGTGCCAGCAGCCATCAACTAAACTCGGCAGATACGCAGTATTTT.

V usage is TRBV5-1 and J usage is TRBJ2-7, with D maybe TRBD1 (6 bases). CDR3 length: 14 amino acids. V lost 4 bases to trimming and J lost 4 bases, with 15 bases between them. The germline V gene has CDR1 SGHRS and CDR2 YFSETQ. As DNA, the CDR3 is TGCGCCAGCAGCCCAGGGGTTTTTGGGTACGAGCAGTACTTC. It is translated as CASSPGVFGYEQYF.